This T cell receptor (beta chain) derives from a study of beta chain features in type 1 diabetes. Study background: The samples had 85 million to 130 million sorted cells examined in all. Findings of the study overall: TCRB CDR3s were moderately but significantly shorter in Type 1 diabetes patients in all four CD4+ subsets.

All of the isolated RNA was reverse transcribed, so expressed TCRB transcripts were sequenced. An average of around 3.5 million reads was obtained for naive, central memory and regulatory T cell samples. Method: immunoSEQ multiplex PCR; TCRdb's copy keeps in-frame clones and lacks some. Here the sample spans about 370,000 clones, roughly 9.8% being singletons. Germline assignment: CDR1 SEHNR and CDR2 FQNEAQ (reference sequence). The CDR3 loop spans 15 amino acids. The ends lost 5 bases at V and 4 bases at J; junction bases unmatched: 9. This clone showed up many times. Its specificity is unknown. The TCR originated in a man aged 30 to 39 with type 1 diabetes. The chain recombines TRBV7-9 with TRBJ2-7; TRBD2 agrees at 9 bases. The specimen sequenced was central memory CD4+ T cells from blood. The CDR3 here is CASSPRLAEGYEQYF. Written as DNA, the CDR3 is TGTGCCAGCAGCCCGCGACTAGCGGAGGGGTACGAGCAGTACTTC.